This T cell receptor beta chain appears in the sequencing data of a study of CD8+ T cells in alopecia areata. Overall study results and limits: An increase in clonality over normal scalp was evident in lesional scalp, especially alopecia totalis/universalis. In patients, TCRs were shared less clearly than in mice, and HLA may possibly be involved.

This CDR3 spans 15 amino acids. V lost 6 bases to trimming and J lost 4 bases, with 19 bases between them. Germline V gene sequence: CDR1 MDHEN, CDR2 SYDVKM. Extracted from the samples, RNA was reverse transcribed into cDNA to serve as the sequencing template. Some clones are missing from TCRdb's copy, which holds only in-frame ones; the method was immunoSEQ multiplex PCR. The sample shows about 23,000 clones, roughly half of them seen only once. Concerning this clone: Its antigen is unidentified.

Sorted out of PBMCs were CD4+ T cells and CD8+ T cells. The TCR comes from a human donor with alopecia areata. Sample: NKG2D-high CD8+ T cells sorted from blood. This chain connects TRBV28 to TRBJ2-7, with D perhaps matching TRBD1 (7 bases). Here the CDR3 DNA reads TGTGCCAGCAGGGGAGTGGAGGGGGCTGTTTACGAGCAGTACTTC. Encoded protein: CASRGVEGAVYEQYF.